What follows describes a single T cell receptor (beta chain). Here immunoSEQ multiplex PCR was the method, and the copy in TCRdb shows in-frame clones only, minus some. The table has over 200,000 clones, 91% seen once. A Seattle source enrolled patients during active infection and followed them longitudinally. This entry comes from a study of blood T cell repertoires in COVID-19. In the study overall: Researchers got acute and convalescent COVID-19 samples from the United States, Italy and Spain. PBMCs, B-cell-depleted T cells, or T cells were the source of the cDNA or gDNA that made up the material.

With 4 bases removed from V and 6 bases from J, the gap between germline ends came to 20 bases. The CDR3 totals 17 residues. The V gene's germline CDR1 is SGDLS and CDR2 YYNGEE. Source material: peripheral blood. This TCR was recovered from a person under 35 with COVID-19, enrolled during active disease. This chain joins TRBV9 and TRBJ1-6; no reliable D call. The DNA of the CDR3 is TGTGCCAGCAGCCCCCAGGTCGGGAGTTTTGGTAATTCACCCCTCCACTTT. It yields the protein CASSPQVGSFGNSPLHF.